A selection of T cell receptor beta chains follows, all from one sample in a study of T cell responses to AZD1222 COVID-19 vaccine. The data were produced by immunoSEQ multiplex PCR, yet TCRdb's version contains in-frame clones alone and is incomplete. The data show about 100,000 clones, about 86% seen once. The sample consisted of peripheral blood, taken on day 0 of AZD1222 vaccination. The receptors shown here come from an adult in good health. Both conserved end residues are part of each CDR3. A D gene is named only where the DNA matches it firmly. Size is stated for part of the rows, as once, few or many counts, or as a class when the clone is expanded.

j_call clone_size d_call v_call cdr3_nt cdr3_aa
TRBJ1-3 . . TRBV15 TGTGCCACCAGCATAGGGTTCGGGGCTGGAAACACCATATATTTT CATSIGFGAGNTIYF
TRBJ1-2 few . TRBV28 TGTGCCAGCAGTTTTCGAGGGGGACGGACCACCTATGGCTACACCTTC CASSFRGGRTTYGYTF
TRBJ2-3 . . TRBV9 TGTGCCAGCGGCGGTAGCACAGATACGCAGTATTTT CASGGSTDTQYF
TRBJ2-1 . . TRBV5-1 TGCGCCAGCCACCGGGGAGGAGGGGCCTACAATGAGCAGTTCTTC CASHRGGGAYNEQFF
TRBJ1-3 once . TRBV9 TGTGCCAGCAGCGTTAGCTCTGGAAACACCATATATTTT CASSVSSGNTIYF
TRBJ1-5 . TRBD1 TRBV10-3 TGTGCCATCAGTGGAGGGGGCAACCAGCCCCAGCATTTT CAISGGGNQPQHF
TRBJ1-6 . . TRBV7-9 TGTGCCAGCAGCTTAGTTTTAAATCGCAATTCACCCCTCCACTTT CASSLVLNRNSPLHF
TRBJ2-2 . . TRBV14 TGTGCCAGCAGCCCTCTCGGACCCCCTACCGGGGAGCTGTTTTTT CASSPLGPPTGELFF
TRBJ1-1 once . TRBV28 TGTGCCAGCTCACCAGGGGACACTGAAGCTTTCTTT CASSPGDTEAFF
TRBJ1-1 . TRBD1 TRBV18 TGTGCCAGCTCACCACGGGGACAGTCGAACACTGAAGCTTTCTTT CASSPRGQSNTEAFF
TRBJ1-3 few . TRBV23-1 TGCGCATCGAAAGGGAAAGAGTCTGGAAACACCATATATTTT CASKGKESGNTIYF
TRBJ1-1 . . TRBV11-3 TGTGCCAGCAGCGTGGGGGGGGTTGCCGAAGCTTTCTTT CASSVGGVAEAFF
TRBJ1-2 . . TRBV28 TGTGCCAGCAAAGGGACTAACTATGGCTACACCTTC CASKGTNYGYTF
TRBJ2-2 . . TRBV10-3 TGTGCCATCAGTGAGCTAGGGACGGAGAACACCGGGGAGCTGTTTTTT CAISELGTENTGELFF
TRBJ2-7 . TRBD1 TRBV11-2 TGTGCCAGCAGCTTACAGGGGGCCAGATTCTCCGAGCAGTACTTC CASSLQGARFSEQYF
TRBJ2-1 few TRBD2 TRBV11-2 TGTGCCAGCAGCTTCAGGGGACTAGCGACCAATGAGCAGTTCTTC CASSFRGLATNEQFF
TRBJ1-2 . TRBD1 TRBV27 TGTGCCAGCAGTTCGCCGGGACAGTTTAACTATGGCTACACCTTC CASSSPGQFNYGYTF
TRBJ1-5 . . TRBV2 TGTGCCAGCAGTGTTGGCTCGATTCAGCCCCAGCATTTT CASSVGSIQPQHF
TRBJ2-1 . . TRBV5-5 TGTGCCAGCAGCTTGGAGCCCCAGCGCGATGAGCAGTTCTTC CASSLEPQRDEQFF
TRBJ1-1 . TRBD1 TRBV30 TGTGCCTGGAGTAGCTACCCGACAGGGAGGAACACTGAAGCTTTCTTT CAWSSYPTGRNTEAFF
TRBJ2-3 . TRBD2 TRBV24-1 TGTGCCACCAGTGACTATAGCGGGAGGAGCACAGATACGCAGTATTTT CATSDYSGRSTDTQYF
TRBJ1-4 . . TRBV19 TGTGCCAGTAGTAACCGGGACCCTGGTGAAAAACTGTTTTTT CASSNRDPGEKLFF
TRBJ1-1 . . TRBV5-6 TGTGCCAGCACGGGTCTATCTGTGAACACTGAAGCTTTCTTT CASTGLSVNTEAFF
TRBJ2-7 . TRBD1 TRBV5-4 TGTGCCAGCAGCTTAGGGACAGGGGCCTACGAGCAGTACTTC CASSLGTGAYEQYF
TRBJ2-1 few . TRBV24-1 TGTGCCACCAGTGATAATGCGGACATCTACAATGAGCAGTTCTTC CATSDNADIYNEQFF
TRBJ2-7 . . TRBV4-1 TGCGCCAGCAGCCACTGGGGGAGCGGAGTCTACGAGCAGTACTTC CASSHWGSGVYEQYF
TRBJ1-5 once . TRBV2 TGTGCCAGCAGTGAGAGGTACTCTAGCAATCAGCCCCAGCATTTT CASSERYSSNQPQHF
TRBJ2-6 . . TRBV19 TGTGCCAGTAGCCCCCGGAGCGGTGGGGCCAACGTCCTGACTTTC CASSPRSGGANVLTF
TRBJ2-5 once . TRBV28 TGTGCCAGCCGGGGACACGGAATAGAGACCCAGTACTTC CASRGHGIETQYF
TRBJ1-3 few . TRBV23-1 TGCGCCAGCAGTCAGTCCTTCCCTCTGGACGGCCCCTCTGGAAACACCATATATTTT CASSQSFPLDGPSGNTIYF
TRBJ2-7 . TRBD1 TRBV30 TGTGCCTGGAGAGTTACAGGGGGCTCCTACGAGCAGTACTTC CAWRVTGGSYEQYF
TRBJ2-7 . . TRBV5-4 TGTGCCAGCAGCTTGGGCACGTCTAAAGGCGAGCAGTACTTC CASSLGTSKGEQYF